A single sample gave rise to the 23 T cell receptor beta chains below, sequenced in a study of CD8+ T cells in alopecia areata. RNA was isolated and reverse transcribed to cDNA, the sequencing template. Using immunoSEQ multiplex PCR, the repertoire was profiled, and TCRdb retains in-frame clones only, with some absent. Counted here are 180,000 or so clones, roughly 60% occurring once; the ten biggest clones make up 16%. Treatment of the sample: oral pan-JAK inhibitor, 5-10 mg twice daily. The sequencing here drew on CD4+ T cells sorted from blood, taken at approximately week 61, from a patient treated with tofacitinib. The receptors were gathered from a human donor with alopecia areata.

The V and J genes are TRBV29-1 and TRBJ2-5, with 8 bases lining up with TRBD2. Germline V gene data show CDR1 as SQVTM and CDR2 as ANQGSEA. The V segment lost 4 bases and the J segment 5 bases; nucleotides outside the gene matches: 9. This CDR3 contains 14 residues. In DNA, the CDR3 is TGCAGCGTTGGAGGCGGGGGGTCCCGGGAGACCCAGTACTTC. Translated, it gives CSVGGGGSRETQYF.

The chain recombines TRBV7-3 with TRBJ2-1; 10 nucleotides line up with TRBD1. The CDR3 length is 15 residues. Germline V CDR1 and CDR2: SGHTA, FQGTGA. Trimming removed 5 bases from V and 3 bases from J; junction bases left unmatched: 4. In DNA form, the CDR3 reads TGTGCCAGCAGCGCCCGGGACAGGGGCTACAATGAGCAGTTCTTC. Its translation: CASSARDRGYNEQFF. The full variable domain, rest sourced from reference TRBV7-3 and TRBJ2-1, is GAGVSQTPSNKVTEKGKYVELRCDPISGHTALYWYRQSLGQGPEFLIYFQGTGAADDSGLPNDRFFAVRPEGSVSTLKIQRTERGDSAVYLCASSARDRGYNEQFFGPGTRLTVL.

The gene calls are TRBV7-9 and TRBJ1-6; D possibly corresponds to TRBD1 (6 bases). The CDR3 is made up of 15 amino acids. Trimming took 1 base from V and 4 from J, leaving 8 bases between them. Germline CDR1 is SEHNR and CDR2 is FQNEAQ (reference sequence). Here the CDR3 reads CASSLDQGYNSPLHF. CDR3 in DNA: TGTGCCAGCAGCTTAGATCAGGGGTATAATTCACCCCTCCACTTT.

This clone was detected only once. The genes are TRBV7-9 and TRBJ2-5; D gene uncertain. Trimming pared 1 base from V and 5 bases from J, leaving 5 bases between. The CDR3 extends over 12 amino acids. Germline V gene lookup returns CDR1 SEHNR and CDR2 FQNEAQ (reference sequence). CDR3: CASSLERETQYF. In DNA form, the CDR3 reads TGTGCCAGCAGCTTAGAGAGGGAGACCCAGTACTTC.

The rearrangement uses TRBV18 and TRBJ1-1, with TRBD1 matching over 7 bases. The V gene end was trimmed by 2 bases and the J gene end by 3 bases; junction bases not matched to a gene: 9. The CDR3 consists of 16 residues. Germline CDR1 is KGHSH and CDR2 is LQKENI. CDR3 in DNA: TGTGCCAGCTCACCAATAGAGGGGGCCGGGTACACTGAAGCTTTCTTT. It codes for CASSPIEGAGYTEAFF.

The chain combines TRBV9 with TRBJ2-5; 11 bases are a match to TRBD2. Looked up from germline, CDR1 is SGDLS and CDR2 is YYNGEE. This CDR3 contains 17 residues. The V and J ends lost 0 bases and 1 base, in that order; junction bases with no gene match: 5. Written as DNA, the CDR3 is TGTGCCAGCAGCGTAGATGGTAGCGGGGGGGCCCAAGAGACCCAGTACTTC. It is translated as CASSVDGSGGAQETQYF.

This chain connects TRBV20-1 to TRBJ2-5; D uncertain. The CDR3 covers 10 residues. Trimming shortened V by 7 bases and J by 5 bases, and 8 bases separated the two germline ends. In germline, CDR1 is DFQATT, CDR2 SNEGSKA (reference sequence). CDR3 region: CSGLGETQYF. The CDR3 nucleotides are TGCAGTGGTCTTGGGGAGACCCAGTACTTC.

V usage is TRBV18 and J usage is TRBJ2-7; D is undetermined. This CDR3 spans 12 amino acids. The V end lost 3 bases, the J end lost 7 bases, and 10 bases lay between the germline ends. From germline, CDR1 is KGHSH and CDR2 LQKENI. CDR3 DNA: TGTGCCAGCTCACCGGGAATTCTTGAGCAGTACTTC. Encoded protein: CASSPGILEQYF.

Written as DNA, the CDR3 is TGTGCCTGGAGTGTACTCAGCGAAGAGACCCAGTACTTC. It is translated as CAWSVLSEETQYF. The chain links TRBV30 to TRBJ2-5; D is unclear. This CDR3 contains 13 residues. The ends were cut back, 0 bases at V and 3 bases at J, with 8 bases in the middle. The germline V gene has CDR1 GTSNPN and CDR2 SVGIG (reference sequence).

The CDR3 region has the DNA TGTGCCAGCAGCGACCTGGGCGGATCCGGAGGGGAAAAACTGTTTTTT. As protein: CASSDLGGSGGEKLFF. The chain couples TRBV7-9 to TRBJ1-4; D gene unclear. The CDR3 runs 16 residues. Germline V gene lookup returns CDR1 SEHNR and CDR2 FQNEAQ (reference sequence). With 5 bases removed from V and 8 bases from J, the gap between germline ends came to 21 bases.

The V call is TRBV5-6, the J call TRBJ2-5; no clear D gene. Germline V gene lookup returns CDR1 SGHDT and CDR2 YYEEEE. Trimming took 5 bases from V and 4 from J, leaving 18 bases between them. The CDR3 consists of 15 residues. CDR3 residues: CASSPTAGWGETQYF. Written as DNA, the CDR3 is TGTGCCAGCAGTCCCACAGCTGGATGGGGAGAGACCCAGTACTTC.

This CDR3 reads CSVARRDRAHEQYF. The CDR3 DNA reads TGCAGCGTTGCTCGCCGGGACAGGGCCCACGAGCAGTACTTC. The chain recombines TRBV29-1 with TRBJ2-7; TRBD1 matches at 9 bases. The junction had 9 bases not matched to a gene; V was cut back by 4 bases and J by 5 bases. The CDR3 contains 14 residues. Germline-derived CDR1 and CDR2 are SQVTM and ANQGSEA.

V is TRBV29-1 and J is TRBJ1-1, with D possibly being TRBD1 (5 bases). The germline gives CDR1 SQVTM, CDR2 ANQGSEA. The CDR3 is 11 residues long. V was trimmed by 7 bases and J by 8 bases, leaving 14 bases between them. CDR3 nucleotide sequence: TGCAGCGCCCATACTGGGACCGAAGCTTTCTTT. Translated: CSAHTGTEAFF.

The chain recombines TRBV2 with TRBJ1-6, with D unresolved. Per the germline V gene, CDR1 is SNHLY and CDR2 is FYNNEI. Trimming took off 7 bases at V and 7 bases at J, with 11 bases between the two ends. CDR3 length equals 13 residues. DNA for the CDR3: TGTGCCAGCAACGAGGGCGTAAATTCACCCCTCCACTTT. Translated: CASNEGVNSPLHF. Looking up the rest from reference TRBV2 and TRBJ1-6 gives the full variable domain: EPEVTQTPSHQVTQMGQEVILRCVPISNHLYFYWYRQILGQKVEFLVSFYNNEISEKSEIFDDQFSVERPDGSNFTLKIRSTKLEDSAMYFCASNEGVNSPLHFGNGTRLTVT.

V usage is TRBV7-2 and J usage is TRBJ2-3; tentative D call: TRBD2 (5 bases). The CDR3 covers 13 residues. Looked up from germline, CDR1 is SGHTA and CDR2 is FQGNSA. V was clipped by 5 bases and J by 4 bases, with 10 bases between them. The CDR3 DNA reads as TGTGCCAGCAGCCGGGGTGGGTCAGATACGCAGTATTTT. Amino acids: CASSRGGSDTQYF.

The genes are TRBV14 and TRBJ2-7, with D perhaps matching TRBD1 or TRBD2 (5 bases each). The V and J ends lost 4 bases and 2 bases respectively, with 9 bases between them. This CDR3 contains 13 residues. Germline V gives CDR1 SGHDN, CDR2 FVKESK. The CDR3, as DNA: TGTGCCAGCAGCCGGGACGGTCCCTACGAGCAGTACTTC. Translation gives CASSRDGPYEQYF.

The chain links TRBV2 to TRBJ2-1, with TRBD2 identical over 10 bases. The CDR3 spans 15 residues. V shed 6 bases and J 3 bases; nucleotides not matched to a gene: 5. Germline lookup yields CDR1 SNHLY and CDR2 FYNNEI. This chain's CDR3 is CASSVSGGVYNEQFF. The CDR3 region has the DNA TGTGCCAGCAGCGTCAGCGGGGGGGTCTACAATGAGCAGTTCTTC.

CDR3 sequence: CASSVGNQGYYEQYF. DNA for the CDR3: TGTGCCAGCAGCGTAGGGAACCAGGGCTACTACGAGCAGTACTTC. V is TRBV9 and J is TRBJ2-7; D is perhaps TRBD1 (5 bases). V was clipped by 0 bases and J by 3 bases, with 13 bases between them. This CDR3 region has 15 residues. Germline V gene data show CDR1 as SGDLS and CDR2 as YYNGEE.

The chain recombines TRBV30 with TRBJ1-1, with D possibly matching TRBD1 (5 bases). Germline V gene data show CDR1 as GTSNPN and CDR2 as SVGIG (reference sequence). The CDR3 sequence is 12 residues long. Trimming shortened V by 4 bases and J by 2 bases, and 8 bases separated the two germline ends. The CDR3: CAWTTGNTEAFF. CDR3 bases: TGTGCCTGGACTACAGGTAACACTGAAGCTTTCTTT.

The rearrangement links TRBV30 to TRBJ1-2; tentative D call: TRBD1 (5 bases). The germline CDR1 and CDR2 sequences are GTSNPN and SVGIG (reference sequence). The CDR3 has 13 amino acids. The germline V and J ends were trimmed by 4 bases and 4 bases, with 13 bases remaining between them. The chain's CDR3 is CAWTRGGRYGYTF. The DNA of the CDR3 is TGTGCCTGGACTAGGGGCGGACGCTATGGCTACACCTTC.

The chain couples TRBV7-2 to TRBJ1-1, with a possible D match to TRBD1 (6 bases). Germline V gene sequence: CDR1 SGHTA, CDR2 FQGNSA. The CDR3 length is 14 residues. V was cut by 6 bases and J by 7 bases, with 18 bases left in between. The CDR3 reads CASSRVGGFDEAFF. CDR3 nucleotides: TGTGCCAGCAGTCGAGTGGGGGGCTTCGATGAAGCTTTCTTT.

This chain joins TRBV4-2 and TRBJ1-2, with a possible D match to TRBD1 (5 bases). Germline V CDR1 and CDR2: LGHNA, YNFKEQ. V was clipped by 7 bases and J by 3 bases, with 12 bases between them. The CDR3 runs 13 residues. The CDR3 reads CASTQGPYYGYTF. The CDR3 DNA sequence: TGTGCCAGCACGCAGGGCCCTTACTATGGCTACACCTTC.

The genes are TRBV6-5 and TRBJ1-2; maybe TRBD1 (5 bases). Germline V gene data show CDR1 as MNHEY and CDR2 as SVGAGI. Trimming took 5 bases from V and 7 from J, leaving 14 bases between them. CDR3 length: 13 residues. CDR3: CASSTTAGFGYTF. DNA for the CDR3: TGTGCCAGCAGTACAACCGCAGGGTTTGGCTACACCTTC.